This T cell receptor (beta chain) stems from a study of T cells in localized non-small cell lung cancer. Study-level points and caveats: Highest T cell clonality was seen in uninvolved adjacent lung, surpassing that measured in tumor.

A word on this clone: Its cognate antigen is unknown.

The assay was immunoSEQ multiplex PCR, and TCRdb's table has in-frame clones only and misses some. This table has over 2,000 clones, around 33% appearing once. The CDR3 totals 16 residues. Germline-derived CDR1 and CDR2 are SGDLS and YYNGEE. Trimming cost V 0 bases and J 3 bases, with 16 bases left between them. This sequence originates from a female donor of 60 years or more with stage I squamous cell lung carcinoma. The rearrangement links TRBV9 to TRBJ2-7; the D gene is possibly TRBD1 (6 bases). Sequences were derived from normal lung tissue next to the tumor, sampled before any cancer treatment. The CDR3 reads CASSVGSRDTDYEQYF. The DNA of the CDR3 is TGTGCCAGCAGCGTAGGGTCCCGGGACACCGACTACGAGCAGTACTTC.